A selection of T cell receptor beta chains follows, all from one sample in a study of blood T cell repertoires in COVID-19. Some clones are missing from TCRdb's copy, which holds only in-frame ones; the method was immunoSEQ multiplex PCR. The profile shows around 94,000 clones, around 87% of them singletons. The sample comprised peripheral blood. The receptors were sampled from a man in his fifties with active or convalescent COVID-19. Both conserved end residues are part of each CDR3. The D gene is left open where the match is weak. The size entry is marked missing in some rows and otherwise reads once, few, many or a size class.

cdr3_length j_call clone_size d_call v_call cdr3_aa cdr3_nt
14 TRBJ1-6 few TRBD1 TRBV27 CASSGQGLGSPLHF TGTGCCAGCAGCGGACAGGGGTTGGGGTCACCCCTCCACTTT
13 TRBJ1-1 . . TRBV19 CASTSGMNTEAFF TGTGCCAGTACCAGCGGAATGAACACTGAAGCTTTCTTT
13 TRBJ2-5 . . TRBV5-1 CASSLFEKETQYF TGCGCCAGCAGCTTGTTTGAGAAAGAGACCCAGTACTTC
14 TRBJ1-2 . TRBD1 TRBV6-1 CASSEGGQDFGYTF TGTGCCAGCAGTGAAGGGGGACAGGACTTTGGCTACACCTTC
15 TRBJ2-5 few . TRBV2 CASSYGQGGQETQYF TGTGCCAGCAGCTACGGACAGGGAGGGCAAGAGACCCAGTACTTC
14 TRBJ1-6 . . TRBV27 CASSLSSYNSPLHF TGTGCCAGCAGTTTATCCTCTTATAATTCACCCCTCCACTTT
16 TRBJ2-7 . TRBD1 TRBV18 CASSPPGQALSYEQYF TGTGCCAGCTCACCACCTGGACAGGCCCTCTCCTACGAGCAGTACTTC
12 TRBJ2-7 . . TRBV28 CASSPYSYEQYF TGTGCCAGCAGCCCTTACAGCTACGAGCAGTACTTC
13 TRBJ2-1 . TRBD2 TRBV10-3 CAISRTSGDEQFF TGTGCCATCAGTAGGACTAGCGGGGATGAGCAGTTCTTC
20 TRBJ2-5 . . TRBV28 CATTGQGTGGGVQFQETQYF TGTGCCACCACGGGACAGGGAACGGGCGGGGGGGTTCAATTCCAAGAGACCCAGTACTTC
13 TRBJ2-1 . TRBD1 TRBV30 CAWSLGQLNEQFF TGTGCCTGGAGCCTGGGACAGCTCAATGAGCAGTTCTTC
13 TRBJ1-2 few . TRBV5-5 CASSSLNLGGYTF TGTGCCAGCAGTTCGTTAAATCTAGGAGGCTACACCTTC
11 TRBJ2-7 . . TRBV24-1 CATSEGGEQYF TGTGCCACCAGTGAAGGGGGCGAGCAGTACTTC
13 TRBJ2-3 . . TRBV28 CASSLWGEDTQYF TGTGCCAGCAGTTTATGGGGCGAGGATACGCAGTATTTT
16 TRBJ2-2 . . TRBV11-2 CASSFGLGPNTGELFF TGTGCCAGCAGCTTCGGACTGGGCCCGAACACCGGGGAGCTGTTTTTT
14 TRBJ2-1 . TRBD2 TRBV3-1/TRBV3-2 CASSQTSGGDEQFF TGTGCCAGCAGCCAGACTAGCGGGGGCGATGAGCAGTTCTTC
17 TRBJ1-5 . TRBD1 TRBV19 CASTKAAQGPGNQPQHF TGTGCCAGTACCAAGGCGGCACAGGGGCCTGGCAATCAGCCCCAGCATTTT
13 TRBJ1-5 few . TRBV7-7 CASSRDTDQPQHF TGTGCCAGCAGCCGGGACACGGATCAGCCCCAGCATTTT
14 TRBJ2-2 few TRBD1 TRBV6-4 CASSPWTGTGELFF TGTGCCAGCAGCCCCTGGACAGGGACCGGGGAGCTGTTTTTT
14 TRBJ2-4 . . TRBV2 CASSEFGGTNIQYF TGTGCCAGCAGTGAATTTGGGGGGACGAACATTCAGTACTTC
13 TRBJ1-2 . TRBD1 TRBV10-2 CASSRDRNYGYTF TGCGCCAGCAGTAGGGACAGAAACTATGGCTACACCTTC
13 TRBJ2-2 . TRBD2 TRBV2 CASSRGEIGELFF TGTGCCAGCAGTCGGGGGGAGATCGGGGAGCTGTTTTTT
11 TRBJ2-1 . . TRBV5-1 CASSLDHKEVF TGCGCCAGCAGCTTGGATCACAAGGAGGTCTTC
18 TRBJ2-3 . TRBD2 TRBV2 CASTRGTSGGSITDTQYF TGTGCCAGCACCCGAGGAACTAGCGGGGGCTCAATCACAGATACGCAGTATTTT
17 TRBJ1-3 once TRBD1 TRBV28 CASSGRPGTGAGNTIYF TGTGCCAGCAGTGGCCGCCCGGGGACAGGGGCTGGAAACACCATATATTTT
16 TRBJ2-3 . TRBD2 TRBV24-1 CATSDSLAGVGDTQYF TGTGCCACCAGTGATTCTCTAGCGGGGGTCGGAGATACGCAGTATTTT
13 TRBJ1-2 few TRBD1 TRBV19 CATVTGPGYGYTF TGTGCCACCGTGACAGGGCCTGGCTATGGCTACACCTTC
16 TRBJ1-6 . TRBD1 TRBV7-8 CASSRGQGAYNSPLHF TGTGCCAGCAGCCGAGGACAGGGAGCTTATAATTCACCCCTCCACTTT
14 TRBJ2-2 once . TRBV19 CASSIPGYTGELFF TGTGCCAGTAGTATTCCGGGGTACACCGGGGAGCTGTTTTTT
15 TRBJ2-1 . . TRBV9 CASSVDSISYNEQFF TGTGCCAGCAGCGTAGACTCGATTTCCTACAATGAGCAGTTCTTC
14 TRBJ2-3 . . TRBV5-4 CASRRDTSTDTQYF TGTGCCAGCAGGAGAGATACTAGCACAGATACGCAGTATTTT
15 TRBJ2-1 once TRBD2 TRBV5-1 CASSPGWGGDNEQFF TGCGCCAGCAGCCCCGGGTGGGGAGGGGACAATGAGCAGTTCTTC
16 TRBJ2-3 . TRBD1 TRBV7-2 CASSLPDRGLTDTQYF TGTGCCAGCAGCTTACCCGACAGGGGGCTAACAGATACGCAGTATTTT
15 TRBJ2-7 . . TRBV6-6 CASSYATGLGYEQYF TGTGCCAGCAGTTACGCCACAGGGTTGGGCTACGAGCAGTACTTC
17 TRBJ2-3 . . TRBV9 CASSVLGSRGNTDTQYF TGTGCCAGCAGCGTATTGGGTTCTAGGGGGAACACAGATACGCAGTATTTT
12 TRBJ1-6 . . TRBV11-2 CASSLDGPPVDF TGTGCCAGCAGCTTAGATGGGCCCCCCGTTGACTTT
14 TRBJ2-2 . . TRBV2 CASSVSRNTGELFF TGTGCCAGCAGTGTATCCAGGAACACCGGGGAGCTGTTTTTT
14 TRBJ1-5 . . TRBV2 CASSDAGSRQPQHF TGTGCCAGCAGTGATGCGGGCAGTCGGCAGCCCCAGCATTTT
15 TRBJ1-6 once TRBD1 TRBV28 CASNNYQGAGSPLHF TGTGCCAGCAATAACTACCAGGGGGCGGGATCACCCCTCCACTTT
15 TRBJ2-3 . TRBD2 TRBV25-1 CASSESMGGGDTQYF TGTGCCAGCAGTGAATCTATGGGGGGGGGAGATACGCAGTATTTT
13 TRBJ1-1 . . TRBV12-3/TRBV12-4 CASSLTMNTEAFF TGTGCCAGCAGTTTGACAATGAACACTGAAGCTTTCTTT
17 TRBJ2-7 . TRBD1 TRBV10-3 CAISELMSRDRAYEQYF TGTGCCATCAGTGAGTTAATGTCCCGGGACAGGGCCTACGAGCAGTACTTC
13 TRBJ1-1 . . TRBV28 CASRSYLNTEAFF TGTGCCAGCCGCTCTTACTTGAACACTGAAGCTTTCTTT
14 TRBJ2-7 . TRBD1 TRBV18 CASSPLDRGYEQYF TGTGCCAGCTCACCCCTGGACAGGGGCTACGAGCAGTACTTC
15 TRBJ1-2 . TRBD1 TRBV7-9 CASSTADRAYYGYTF TGTGCCAGCAGCACGGCGGACAGGGCTTACTATGGCTACACCTTC
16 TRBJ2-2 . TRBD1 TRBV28 CASSFLGTGEVGELFF TGTGCCAGCAGTTTTTTAGGGACAGGGGAGGTCGGGGAGCTGTTTTTT
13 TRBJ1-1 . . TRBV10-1 CASSERPRGEAFF TGCGCCAGCAGTGAGCGTCCCCGGGGGGAAGCTTTCTTT
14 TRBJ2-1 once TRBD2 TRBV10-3 CAISESAGVDEQFF TGTGCCATCAGTGAGTCTGCGGGGGTGGATGAGCAGTTCTTC
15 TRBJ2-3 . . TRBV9 CASSVQGFSTDTQYF TGTGCCAGCAGCGTACAGGGGTTTAGCACAGATACGCAGTATTTT
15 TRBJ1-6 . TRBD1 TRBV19 CASSTRQGSNSPLHF TGTGCCAGTAGTACCCGACAGGGGTCCAATTCACCCCTCCACTTT
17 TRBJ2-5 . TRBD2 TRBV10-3 CAISSKRSGGLQETQYF TGTGCCATCAGTTCGAAACGTAGCGGGGGCCTTCAAGAGACCCAGTACTTC